This entry describes one T cell receptor beta chain. The V gene's germline CDR1 is MNHEY and CDR2 SVGAGI. Trimming left V 5 bases short and J 1 base short, with 10 bases between. CDR3 size: 14 residues. This entry belongs to a study of OX40 agonist ivuxolimab in advanced cancers. The study sampled blood at baseline, cycle 4 day 1, and cycle 7 day 1. The method was immunoSEQ multiplex PCR; TCRdb's version includes in-frame clones alone and lacks a portion of them. The sample shows around 62,000 clones, around 80% of them seen only once. The sequenced sample was CD4+ or CD8+ T cells sorted from blood, obtained in a trial of the OX40 agonist ivuxolimab. The receptor's source is an adult with an advanced solid tumor such as melanoma, head and neck, liver or kidney cancer. The J gene is TRBJ2-3, the V gene TRBV6-5; D is undetermined. The CDR3 DNA is TGTGCCAGCAGTCGTCGGCAGCGCACAGATACGCAGTATTTT. Translation gives CASSRRQRTDTQYF.